The 5 T cell receptor beta chains below all came from one sample that was sequenced in a study of human versus mouse CDR3 diversity and MHC coevolution. TCRdb's table, derived via immunoSEQ multiplex PCR, lists solely in-frame clones and lacks some. The data show 75,000 to 90,000 clones, with roughly 93% seen just once and 1.3% held by the top ten. The specimen was naive CD4+ T cells from blood. As to subset: CD45RO-negative CD62L-positive naive CD4 T cells. The receptors derive from a person between 25 and 69 years old in good health.

The chain links TRBV27 to TRBJ2-3; D gene unclear. Germline loops: CDR1 MNHEY, CDR2 SMNVEV (reference sequence). The CDR3 has 13 amino acids. Trimming took off 5 bases at V and 8 bases at J, with 14 bases between the two ends. The CDR3 spells CASSAQLFTTQYF. The CDR3 DNA follows: TGTGCCAGCAGTGCCCAACTATTTACTACGCAGTATTTT.

This clone was observed a single time. DNA for the CDR3: TGTGCCAGCAGCTTAGTAGTTCGGGAACCTGAAGCTTTCTTT. Amino acid sequence: CASSLVVREPEAFF. The chain is built from TRBV7-2 and TRBJ1-1; D remains unclear. CDR1 is SGHTA, CDR2 FQGNSA, per germline. Deletions cut 1 base from V and 6 bases from J, with 12 bases between. CDR3 length: 14 amino acids. The full variable domain, in which reference TRBV7-2 and TRBJ1-1 provide the parts outside the CDR3, is GAGVSQSPSNKVTEKGKDVELRCDPISGHTALYWYRQSLGQGLEFLIYFQGNSAPDKSGLPSDRFSAERTGGSVSTLTIQRTQQEDSAVYLCASSLVVREPEAFFGQGTRLTVV.

V is TRBV30 and J is TRBJ1-1, with D perhaps matching TRBD1 (6 bases). V lost 0 bases to trimming and J lost 5 bases, with 10 bases between them. The CDR3 is 13 residues long. CDR1 is GTSNPN, CDR2 SVGIG, per germline (reference sequence). CDR3 nucleotides: TGTGCCTGGAGTGTAGGGGGGGGAACTGAAGCTTTCTTT. Residues: CAWSVGGGTEAFF.

J is TRBJ2-1 and V is TRBV29-1; TRBD1 is a possible D gene (6 bases). The CDR3 has 13 amino acids. The V end was cut by 3 bases, the J end by 3 bases, with 9 bases between. Germline V gives CDR1 SQVTM, CDR2 ANQGSEA. Here the CDR3 DNA reads TGCAGCGTTGATAGGGGGATCTACAATGAGCAGTTCTTC. Protein product: CSVDRGIYNEQFF.

The rearrangement joins TRBV5-4 to TRBJ2-7, with a weak D call TRBD2 (5 bases). Germline CDR1 SGHNT, CDR2 YYREEE (reference sequence). The V end lost 4 bases, the J end lost 6 bases, and 17 bases lay between the germline ends. CDR3 length: 14 amino acids. CDR3 nucleotides: TGTGCCAGCAGCCCGGGGTCTAGGCCAGGCGAGCAGTACTTC. This encodes CASSPGSRPGEQYF. Complete variable domain (other parts from reference TRBV5-4 and TRBJ2-7): ETGVTQSPTHLIKTRGQQVTLRCSSQSGHNTVSWYQQALGQGPQFIFQYYREEENGRGNFPPRFSGLQFPNYSSELNVNALELDDSALYLCASSPGSRPGEQYFGPGTRLTVT.